Following are 13 T cell receptor beta chains from one sample sequenced in a study of chemoradiotherapy in HPV16-positive cancers (dated by TCRdb to between 2020 and 2023). Library preparation used the immunoSEQ multiplex PCR assay. What TCRdb holds here is the immuneACCESS table cut down to in-frame rearrangements. Part of the clones is not present; checked against another copy, under half of the missing clones reflect an unresolved V gene, and the others are unexplained. For this sample the table gives approximately 400 clones, of which roughly four fifths were detected only once. The top ten hold approximately 10% of the sample. The specimen was tumor tissue, collected from a patient who underwent chemoradiotherapy. The receptors come from a human donor with HPV-associated anogenital cancer.

V gene TRBV7-4 combines with J gene TRBJ1-5, with TRBD1 identical over 10 bases. The CDR3 sequence is 16 residues long. V trimming: 5 bases; J trimming: 4 bases; junction bases outside the gene matches: 8. CDR1 is SGHVT and CDR2 is SQSDAQ in the germline V gene. In nucleotides, the CDR3 is TGTGCCAGCAGCCCGGGACAGGGGTTTGTGAATCAGCCCCAGCATTTT. This sequence encodes CASSPGQGFVNQPQHF.

This sequence joins TRBV5-8 and TRBJ2-7; 7 bases are shared with TRBD1. V trimming: 3 bases; J trimming: 3 bases; junction bases outside the gene matches: 6. This CDR3 comprises 14 residues. Germline loops: CDR1 SGHTS, CDR2 YDEGEE. CDR3 coding DNA: TGTGCCAGCAGCTCAAAACAGGGGTACTACGAGCAGTACTTC. As protein: CASSSKQGYYEQYF.

The chain's CDR3 is CASSLGEYEQYF. CDR3 coding DNA: TGTGCCAGCAGCTTAGGGGAATACGAGCAGTACTTC. The chain couples TRBV7-2 to TRBJ2-5; D is unclear. The end of the DNA is better explained by TRBJ2-7, so the J call may be wrong. The CDR3 contains 12 residues. Germline CDR1 is SGHTA and CDR2 is FQGNSA.

The V call is TRBV5-4, the J call TRBJ2-2; D perhaps matches TRBD2 (5 bases). Deletions cut 6 bases from V and 7 bases from J, with 13 bases between. CDR3 length equals 13 residues. The germline gives CDR1 SGHNT, CDR2 YYREEE (reference sequence). The chain's CDR3 is CASTTLGSGELFF. The CDR3 coding sequence is TGTGCCAGCACCACCCTGGGGAGCGGGGAGCTGTTTTTT.

The V call is TRBV28, the J call TRBJ1-6; D might be TRBD1 (5 bases). Trimming stripped 5 bases from V and 10 bases from J, with 18 bases between. The CDR3 runs to 15 residues. CDR1 and CDR2 (germline): MDHEN, SYDVKM. The CDR3 coding sequence is TGTGCCAGCAGTCGTAGGGGAGGGCAAGGATCACCCCTCCACTTT. Protein: CASSRRGGQGSPLHF.

The rearrangement joins TRBV9 to TRBJ2-7; maybe TRBD2 (6 bases). Germline CDR1 is SGDLS and CDR2 is YYNGEE. Trimming pared 0 bases from V and 2 bases from J, leaving 9 bases between. The CDR3 has 14 residues. CDR3 residues: CASSVGGVTYEQYF. CDR3 sequence (DNA): TGTGCCAGCAGCGTAGGCGGGGTTACCTACGAGCAGTACTTC.

The rearrangement uses TRBV6-1 and TRBJ2-1, with 12 positions matching TRBD2. Trimming at V came to 2 bases and at J to 4 bases, leaving 0 bases not matched to a gene. The germline V gene encodes CDR1 MNHNS and CDR2 SASEGT. The length of the CDR3 is 15 residues. The CDR3: CASSELAGGYNEQFF. In DNA form, the CDR3 reads TGTGCCAGCAGTGAACTAGCGGGAGGGTACAATGAGCAGTTCTTC.

The chain uses TRBV7-2 and TRBJ1-1; possible D gene TRBD1, 5 bases. Looked up from germline, CDR1 is SGHTA and CDR2 is FQGNSA. This CDR3 is built from 15 residues. Trimming pared 5 bases from V and 1 base from J, leaving 14 bases between. CDR3 nucleotide sequence: TGTGCCAGCAGCGTAAGTCGAGACAGGAACACTGAAGCTTTCTTT. Translating gives CASSVSRDRNTEAFF.

The chain uses TRBV27 and TRBJ2-3; 11 nucleotides agree with TRBD1. Germline V CDR1 and CDR2: MNHEY, SMNVEV (reference sequence). The CDR3 covers 14 residues. J lost 5 bases, V lost 6 bases, and 4 bases had no gene match. The CDR3 region has the DNA TGTGCCAGCAGGCGGACAGGGGGCCTAGATACGCAGTATTTT. Protein sequence: CASRRTGGLDTQYF.

V is TRBV7-2 and J is TRBJ2-7; D is perhaps TRBD1 or TRBD2 (5 bases each). The CDR3 is 15 residues long. Germline V gene sequence: CDR1 SGHTA, CDR2 FQGNSA. The ends were cut back, 1 base at V and 2 bases at J, with 12 bases in the middle. CDR3 in amino acids: CASSLEGRRAYEQYF. The CDR3 DNA sequence: TGTGCCAGCAGCTTAGAGGGACGGAGAGCCTACGAGCAGTACTTC.

This clone was detected a few times. The chain links TRBV4-3 to TRBJ1-5, with 8 nucleotides matching TRBD1. This CDR3 is 15 amino acids long. V shed 4 bases, J shed 5 bases, and the junction held 7 bases outside the gene matches. Germline V gene data show CDR1 as LGHNA and CDR2 as YSLEER. CDR3 amino acids: CASSLDRVAHQPQHF. The CDR3 region has the DNA TGCGCCAGCAGCCTGGACAGGGTAGCCCATCAGCCCCAGCATTTT.

The CDR3 bases are TGTGCCAGCAGCCCAGACAGGGAAGCCAAAAACATTCAGTACTTC. It yields the protein CASSPDREAKNIQYF. The chain combines TRBV7-3 with TRBJ2-4, with TRBD1 matching 7 bases. The germline gives CDR1 SGHTA, CDR2 FQGTGA. The CDR3 spans 15 residues. Losses at the gene ends were 5 bases for V and 0 bases for J; bases not matched to a gene: 4.

The chain combines TRBV4-3 with TRBJ2-1; 8 nucleotides match TRBD2. Per the germline V gene, CDR1 is LGHNA and CDR2 is YSLEER. V dropped 0 bases and J dropped 4; count of bases not matched to a gene: 11. The CDR3 runs 18 residues. In DNA form, the CDR3 reads TGCGCCAGCAGCCAAGATCTTGGCGAAGCGGGGGCTTACAATGAGCAGTTCTTC. This translates into CASSQDLGEAGAYNEQFF.